These T cell receptor beta chains were read from a single sample in a study of T cell responses to AZD1222 COVID-19 vaccine. The repertoire was sequenced with immunoSEQ multiplex PCR; TCRdb's copy has only in-frame clones and lacks some. The repertoire holds 75,000 or so clones, with around 90% as singletons. The starting material was peripheral blood, obtained 28 days after the second AZD1222 dose. All receptors come from an adult who received the AZD1222 COVID-19 vaccine. The CDR3 runs from the conserved cysteine through the conserved F or W. D genes are given only for firm matches. Not every row has a clone size; where given, it reads once, few, many or a size class.

D	V	J	size	DNA	CDR3
-	TRBV2	TRBJ2-1	-	TGTGCCAGCAGGTCTTACAATGAGCAGTTCTTC	CASRSYNEQFF
TRBD1	TRBV6-5	TRBJ1-2	-	TGTGCCAGCAGTTACTCATACGGGACAGGGAGTTATGGCTACACCTTC	CASSYSYGTGSYGYTF
-	TRBV2	TRBJ1-1	-	TGTGCCAGCAGTCTCTCGGACAGGAACACTGAAGCTTTCTTT	CASSLSDRNTEAFF
TRBD1	TRBV5-6	TRBJ1-1	-	TGTGCCAGCAGCTTACCGGGACAGGGGGCGCGCACTGAAGCTTTCTTT	CASSLPGQGARTEAFF
-	TRBV5-6	TRBJ1-5	-	TGTGCCAGCAGCTTTTGGATGTCTCGGCGCTATCAGCCCCAGCATTTT	CASSFWMSRRYQPQHF
-	TRBV28	TRBJ2-5	-	TGTGCCAGCAGTCCACAGGCCGTCGAGACCCAGTACTTC	CASSPQAVETQYF
-	TRBV6-5	TRBJ1-3	-	TGTGCCAGCAGCTCTCAAATGGCCAGAAACACCATATATTTT	CASSSQMARNTIYF
TRBD1	TRBV5-4	TRBJ2-5	-	TGTGCCAGCAGCACACAGGTGGGGACAGGGTTAATCGAGACCCAGTACTTC	CASSTQVGTGLIETQYF
-	TRBV5-1	TRBJ2-1	-	TGCGCCAGCAGCTTGGGGGGCAATGAGCAGTTCTTC	CASSLGGNEQFF
-	TRBV6-5	TRBJ1-5	-	TGTGCCAGCAGTCTGAAGGTTGGCAATCAGCCCCAGCATTTT	CASSLKVGNQPQHF
-	TRBV11-2	TRBJ1-2	-	TGTGCCAGCAGCTATGGGACCTTTAGCTATGGCTACACCTTC	CASSYGTFSYGYTF
-	TRBV7-9	TRBJ2-1	-	TGTGCCAGCAGCGGTTACAGCGTACGGTCAGCCTACAATGAGCAGTTCTTC	CASSGYSVRSAYNEQFF
-	TRBV19	TRBJ1-1	-	TGTGCCACCGGACCTGAAGCTTTCTTT	CATGPEAFF
-	TRBV6-1	TRBJ1-1	-	TGTGCCAGCAGTTGGTCAGGGAACACTGAAGCTTTCTTT	CASSWSGNTEAFF
-	TRBV7-8	TRBJ2-5	-	TGTGCCAGCAGCCGAGTGGAGACCCAGTACTTC	CASSRVETQYF
TRBD1	TRBV5-1	TRBJ2-1	-	TGCGCCAGCAGCTTGGAACAGGGGGCGAGGAGCAATGAGCAGTTCTTC	CASSLEQGARSNEQFF
-	TRBV30	TRBJ1-3	once	TGTGCCTGGAGTCTTGGGGAACATGGAAACACCATATATTTT	CAWSLGEHGNTIYF
-	TRBV5-6	TRBJ2-2	-	TGTGCCAGCAGCTTGGGATGGAACACCGGGGAGCTGTTTTTT	CASSLGWNTGELFF